The 24 T cell receptor beta chains in this list originate from one sample, sequenced in a study of identical twins. MiXCR, run by TCRdb on the 5' RACE reads, gives a single entry per CDR3 protein. Of some 240,000 distinct CDR3 sequences detected, about 9% appear once; the ten largest clones hold approximately 3%. The sample also formed part of further work on yellow fever vaccine responses in identical twins.

Sequencing used CD8+ T cells sorted from blood. The receptors shown here come from a woman between 18 and 30 years old in good health.

The V call is TRBV14, the J call TRBJ2-1, with a possible D match to TRBD2 (6 bases). This CDR3 contains 15 residues. Deletions cut 5 bases from V and 6 bases from J, with 17 bases between. The germline gives CDR1 SGHDN, CDR2 FVKESK. The CDR3 sequence: CASSLRDSHINEQFF. The CDR3 coding sequence is TGTGCCAGCAGCTTACGGGACTCACATATCAATGAGCAGTTCTTC.

This clonotype appeared a single time. The rearrangement uses TRBV4-3 and TRBJ2-7, with 9 bases that match TRBD2. The CDR3 is made up of 18 amino acids. V gave up 0 bases and J gave up 4 bases; unmatched junction bases: 13. Germline lookup yields CDR1 LGHNA and CDR2 YSLEER. The CDR3 loop is CASSQDRDSGRLGYEQYF. The CDR3 nucleotides are TGCGCCAGCAGCCAAGATCGGGATAGCGGGAGACTTGGGTACGAGCAGTACTTC.

This clonotype showed up just a few times. The chain links TRBV7-8 to TRBJ2-7; D is possibly TRBD2 (5 bases). V gave up 2 bases and J gave up 1 base, with 15 bases separating them. The CDR3 totals 16 residues. In germline, CDR1 is SGHVS, CDR2 FQNEAQ. Written as DNA, the CDR3 is TGTGCCAGCAGCTTATACCCGGAGGCCCATTCCTACGAGCAGTACTTC. Amino acid sequence: CASSLYPEAHSYEQYF.

V usage is TRBV7-9 and J usage is TRBJ2-3; 8 nucleotides line up with TRBD2. The CDR3 consists of 16 residues. V was clipped by 5 bases and J by 2 bases; unmatched bases: 9. Germline lookup yields CDR1 SEHNR and CDR2 FQNEAQ (reference sequence). CDR3 sequence (DNA): TGTGCCAGCAGCCCTCTCACGGGGGGGCACACAGATACGCAGTATTTT. As protein: CASSPLTGGHTDTQYF. The complete variable domain, with remaining parts taken from reference TRBV7-9 and TRBJ2-3, reads DTGVSQNPRHKITKRGQNVTFRCDPISEHNRLYWYRQTLGQGPEFLTYFQNEAQLEKSRLLSDRFSAERPKGSFSTLEIQRTEQGDSAMYLCASSPLTGGHTDTQYFGPGTRLTVL.

This clonotype was detected many times. This sequence joins TRBV29-1 and TRBJ2-7; D is uncertain. Looked up from germline, CDR1 is SQVTM and CDR2 is ANQGSEA. V shed 1 base and J shed 3 bases, with 7 bases lying between them. CDR3 length equals 12 residues. CDR3 in DNA: TGCAGCGTTGAAGGCACAGACTACGAGCAGTACTTC. This gives the protein CSVEGTDYEQYF.

This clonotype came up a few times. The chain recombines TRBV5-5 with TRBJ1-1; maybe TRBD1 (6 bases). With 5 bases removed from V and 4 bases from J, the gap between germline ends came to 15 bases. This CDR3 is 14 amino acids long. CDR1 is SGHKS, CDR2 YYEKEE, per germline (reference sequence). This CDR3 is CASSYLQGFTEAFF. In nucleotides, the CDR3 is TGTGCCAGCAGTTACTTACAGGGCTTCACTGAAGCTTTCTTT. The full variable domain, rest sourced from reference TRBV5-5 and TRBJ1-1, is DAGVTQSPTHLIKTRGQQVTLRCSPISGHKSVSWYQQVLGQGPQFIFQYYEKEERGRGNFPDRFSARQFPNYSSELNVNALLLGDSALYLCASSYLQGFTEAFFGQGTRLTVV.

This clonotype has a handful of counts. The chain links TRBV20-1 to TRBJ1-5; 9 bases match TRBD1. The CDR3 length is 15 residues. Germline CDR1 reads DFQATT; CDR2 reads SNEGSKA (reference sequence). V shed 6 bases, J shed 4 bases, and the junction held 10 bases outside the gene matches. CDR3: CSALNPGQGNQPQHF. The DNA of the CDR3 is TGCAGTGCCCTAAACCCCGGACAGGGGAATCAGCCCCAGCATTTT.

Ten or more counts support this clonotype. This chain links TRBV12-3 or TRBV12-4 with TRBJ2-2; TRBD2 might be the D (5 bases). This CDR3 comprises 12 residues. V lost 1 base and J 8 bases, leaving 5 bases between the germline ends. CDR3 coding DNA: TGTGCCAGCAGTTTAGGAGGGGGGGAGCTGTTTTTT. Its protein product is CASSLGGGELFF.

This clonotype was recorded a few times. The rearrangement joins TRBV5-5 to TRBJ2-7, with 11 bases aligning to TRBD2. The V segment lost 5 bases and the J segment 4 bases; nucleotides outside the gene matches: 5. Germline lookup yields CDR1 SGHKS and CDR2 YYEKEE (reference sequence). The CDR3 length is 14 residues. CDR3 in amino acids: CASSSGLAEYEQYF. As DNA, the CDR3 is TGTGCCAGCAGTTCGGGACTAGCGGAATACGAGCAGTACTTC. Supplemented by reference TRBV5-5 and TRBJ2-7, the full variable domain reads DAGVTQSPTHLIKTRGQQVTLRCSPISGHKSVSWYQQVLGQGPQFIFQYYEKEERGRGNFPDRFSARQFPNYSSELNVNALLLGDSALYLCASSSGLAEYEQYFGPGTRLTVT.

The gene calls are TRBV4-3 and TRBJ2-1; D is ambiguous. The CDR3 runs to 16 residues. V lost 0 bases, J lost 4 bases, and 13 bases lay in between. CDR1 LGHNA and CDR2 YSLEER come from the germline V gene. The CDR3: CASSQDMVSLYNEQFF. For the CDR3, the DNA is TGCGCCAGCAGCCAAGATATGGTATCGCTTTACAATGAGCAGTTCTTC.

This clonotype has more than one count but fewer than ten. V is TRBV6-1 and J is TRBJ1-5, with D unclear. V lost 0 bases to trimming and J lost 7 bases, with 10 bases between them. The length of the CDR3 is 14 residues. The germline V gene encodes CDR1 MNHNS and CDR2 SASEGT. The chain's CDR3 is CASSEASSYQPQHF. Here the CDR3 DNA reads TGTGCCAGCAGTGAAGCGTCCAGTTACCAGCCCCAGCATTTT.

This clonotype was counted ten times or more. The rearrangement links TRBV7-9 to TRBJ2-3, with 11 bases fitting TRBD2. CDR3 length: 15 residues. The germline V gene has CDR1 SEHNR and CDR2 FQNEAQ (reference sequence). The ends lost 5 bases at V and 4 bases at J; junction bases unmatched: 5. CDR3 DNA sequence: TGTGCCAGCAGCGCCACTAGCGGGAGTGCAGATACGCAGTATTTT. As protein: CASSATSGSADTQYF.

Many counts were recorded for this clonotype. This chain's CDR3 is CASPTRNRGGTEAFF. The CDR3 bases are TGTGCCAGCCCTACCCGTAACAGGGGGGGAACTGAAGCTTTCTTT. This sequence joins TRBV2 and TRBJ1-1; TRBD1 aligns across 8 bases. This CDR3 spans 15 amino acids. The germline gives CDR1 SNHLY, CDR2 FYNNEI. Trimming took 8 bases from V and 5 from J; bases not matched to a gene: 13.

As for this clonotype: Relative to the germline gene, one junction end is altered; a read error may explain this. The V and J genes are TRBV12-3 or TRBV12-4 and TRBJ1-2, with 8 nucleotides matching TRBD1. The CDR3 covers 11 residues. In DNA, the CDR3 is TGTGCCAGCAGTTCCGGACAGGGCACTTCCTTC. This encodes CASSSGQGTSF.

This clonotype appeared many times. The gene calls are TRBV4-1 and TRBJ1-2, with D perhaps TRBD1 (6 bases). Deletions cut 3 bases from V and 4 bases from J, with 9 bases between. Germline V gene sequence: CDR1 MGHRA, CDR2 YSYEKL. CDR3 length: 13 residues. CDR3 sequence: CASSQGTPYGYTF. CDR3 coding DNA: TGCGCCAGCAGCCAGGGGACACCCTATGGCTACACCTTC.

This clonotype was seen only a few times. The missing conserved phenylalanine or tryptophan at the end of this CDR3 makes a read error likely. It is unclear where the CDR3 begins or ends on the DNA, so no DNA is shown, and the CDR3 is as TCRdb lists it. J is TRBJ2-7 and V is TRBV11-1; TRBD2 is the table's D call and was not checked against the DNA. Per germline, CDR1 SGHAT and CDR2 FQDESV (reference sequence). The CDR3 numbers 13 amino acids, ends counted. Here the CDR3 reads CASSLAPEGPVVL.

The sample holds a few counts of this clonotype. The chain has TRBV7-2 and TRBJ2-7; 7 positions agree with TRBD1. Losses at the gene ends were 5 bases for V and 6 bases for J; bases not matched to a gene: 4. CDR1 and CDR2 (germline): SGHTA, FQGNSA. The CDR3 has 12 amino acids. The CDR3 DNA follows: TGTGCCAGCAGCGACAACAGGGGCGAGCAGTACTTC. This gives the protein CASSDNRGEQYF.

This clonotype occurred a few times. The CDR3 nucleotides read TGTGCCAGCAGTTTTATTGGGGGGGGCCTTCATACGCAGTATTTT. Translated: CASSFIGGGLHTQYF. The chain uses TRBV27 and TRBJ2-3; possibly TRBD2 for D (7 bases). V was shortened by 3 bases and J by 7 bases, with 17 bases between the two germline ends. This CDR3 has 15 amino acids. Looked up from germline, CDR1 is MNHEY and CDR2 is SMNVEV (reference sequence).

The sample holds a few counts of this clonotype. The gene calls are TRBV14 and TRBJ2-2; D uncertain. The CDR3 contains 16 residues. In germline, CDR1 is SGHDN, CDR2 FVKESK. Trimming removed 4 bases from V and 0 bases from J, with 12 bases in between. The CDR3 DNA is TGTGCCAGCAGCCCCCGTCGGGCAACGAACACCGGGGAGCTGTTTTTT. It yields the protein CASSPRRATNTGELFF.

V and J are TRBV25-1 and TRBJ1-1; D not resolved. The V gene lost 1 base and the J gene lost 1 base, with 7 bases spanning the gap. Germline CDR1 MGHDK, CDR2 SYGVNS. The CDR3 is 14 residues long. DNA of the CDR3: TGTGCCAGCAGTGAATTTCGAGGGAACACTGAAGCTTTCTTT. Translated, it gives CASSEFRGNTEAFF.

In this sample, this clonotype turned up many times. The rearrangement joins TRBV27 to TRBJ2-7; D is undetermined. Germline V lookup: CDR1 MNHEY, CDR2 SMNVEV (reference sequence). This CDR3 spans 14 amino acids. V was clipped by 2 bases and J by 2 bases, with 10 bases between them. The CDR3 protein is CASSLSVATYEQYF. DNA for the CDR3: TGTGCCAGCAGTTTAAGTGTCGCAACCTACGAGCAGTACTTC.

This clonotype was counted many times. V and J are TRBV5-5 and TRBJ2-1; 8 bases are a match to TRBD2. CDR3 size: 15 residues. Germline CDR1 is SGHKS and CDR2 is YYEKEE (reference sequence). V dropped 3 bases and J dropped 4; count of bases not matched to a gene: 6. CDR3 coding DNA: TGTGCCAGCAGCTGGGGACTAGGAGAATACAATGAGCAGTTCTTC. This encodes CASSWGLGEYNEQFF.

This clonotype was seen a few times. This chain links TRBV9 with TRBJ2-7; 9 bases align to TRBD1. Germline CDR1 reads SGDLS; CDR2 reads YYNGEE. The CDR3 covers 15 residues. The V segment lost 3 bases and the J segment 0 bases; nucleotides outside the gene matches: 4. The CDR3: CASSARTGASYEQYF. The CDR3 DNA is TGTGCCAGCAGCGCACGGACAGGGGCCTCCTACGAGCAGTACTTC.

This clonotype was counted a few times. V usage is TRBV7-2 and J usage is TRBJ2-7, with a tentative D call TRBD1 (6 bases). Deletions cut 5 bases from V and 2 bases from J, with 16 bases between. There are 15 residues in the CDR3. Germline V lookup: CDR1 SGHTA, CDR2 FQGNSA. The CDR3, as DNA: TGTGCCAGCAGCGACCCAACCGGACAGACCTACGAGCAGTACTTC. This translates into CASSDPTGQTYEQYF.